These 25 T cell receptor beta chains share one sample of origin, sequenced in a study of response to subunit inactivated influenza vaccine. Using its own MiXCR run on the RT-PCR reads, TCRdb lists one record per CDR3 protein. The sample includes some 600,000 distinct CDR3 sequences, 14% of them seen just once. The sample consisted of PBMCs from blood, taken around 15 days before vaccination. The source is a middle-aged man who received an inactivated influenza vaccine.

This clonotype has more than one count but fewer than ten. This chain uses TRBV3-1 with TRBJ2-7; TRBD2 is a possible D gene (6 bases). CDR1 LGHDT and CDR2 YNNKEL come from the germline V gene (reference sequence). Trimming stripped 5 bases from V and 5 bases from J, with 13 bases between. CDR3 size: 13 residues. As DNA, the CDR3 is TGTGCCAGCAGCACCTCGGGGGTTAACGAGCAGTACTTC. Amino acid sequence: CASSTSGVNEQYF.

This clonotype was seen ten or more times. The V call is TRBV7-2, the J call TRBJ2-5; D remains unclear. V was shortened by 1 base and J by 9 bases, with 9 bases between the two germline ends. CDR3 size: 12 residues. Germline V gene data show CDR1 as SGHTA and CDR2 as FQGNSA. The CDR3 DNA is TGTGCCAGCAGCTTAGGTATTTGGTCCCAGTACTTC. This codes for CASSLGIWSQYF.

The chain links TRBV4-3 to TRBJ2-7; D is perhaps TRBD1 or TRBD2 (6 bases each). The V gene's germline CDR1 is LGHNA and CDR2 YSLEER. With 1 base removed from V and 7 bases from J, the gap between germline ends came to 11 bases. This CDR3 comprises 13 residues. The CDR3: CASSQGGAGEQYF. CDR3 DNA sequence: TGCGCCAGCAGCCAAGGGGGGGCGGGAGAGCAGTACTTC.

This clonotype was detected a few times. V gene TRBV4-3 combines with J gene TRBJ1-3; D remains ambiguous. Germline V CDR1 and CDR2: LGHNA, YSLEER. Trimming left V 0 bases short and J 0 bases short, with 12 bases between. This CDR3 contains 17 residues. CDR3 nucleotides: TGCGCCAGCAGCCAAGATCGCGCGACCGACTCTGGAAACACCATATATTTT. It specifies CASSQDRATDSGNTIYF.

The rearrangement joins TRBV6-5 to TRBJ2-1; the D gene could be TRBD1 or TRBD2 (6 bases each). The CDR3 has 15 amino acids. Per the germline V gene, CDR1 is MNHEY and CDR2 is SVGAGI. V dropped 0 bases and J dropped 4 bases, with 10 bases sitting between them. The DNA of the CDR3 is TGTGCCAGCAGTTACTCGCGGGACAAGTACAATGAGCAGTTCTTC. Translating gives CASSYSRDKYNEQFF.

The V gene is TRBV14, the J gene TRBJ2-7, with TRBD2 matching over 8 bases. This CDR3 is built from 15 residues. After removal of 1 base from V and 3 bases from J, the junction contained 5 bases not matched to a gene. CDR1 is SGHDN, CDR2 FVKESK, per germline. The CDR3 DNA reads TGTGCCAGCAGCCAAGTAGTTAGCGGGAACTACGAGCAGTACTTC. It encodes CASSQVVSGNYEQYF.

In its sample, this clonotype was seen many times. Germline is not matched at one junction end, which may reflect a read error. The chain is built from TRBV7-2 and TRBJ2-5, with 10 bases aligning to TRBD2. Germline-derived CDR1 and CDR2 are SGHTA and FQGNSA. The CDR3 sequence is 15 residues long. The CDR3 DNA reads TGTGCCAGCAGTTTAGCGGGGGGCCTACAAGAGACCCAGTACTTC. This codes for CASSLAGGLQETQYF.

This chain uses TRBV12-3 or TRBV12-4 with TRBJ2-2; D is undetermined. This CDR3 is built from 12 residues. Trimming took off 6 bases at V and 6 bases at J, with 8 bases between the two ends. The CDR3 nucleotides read TGTGCCAGCAGCCGAGTATCCGGGGAGCTGTTTTTT. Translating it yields CASSRVSGELFF.

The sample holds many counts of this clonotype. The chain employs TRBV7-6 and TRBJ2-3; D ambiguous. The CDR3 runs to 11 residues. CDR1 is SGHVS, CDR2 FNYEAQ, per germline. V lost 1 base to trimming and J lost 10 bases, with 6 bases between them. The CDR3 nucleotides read TGTGCCAGCAGCTTAGGTGGGGCGCAGTATTTT. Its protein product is CASSLGGAQYF.

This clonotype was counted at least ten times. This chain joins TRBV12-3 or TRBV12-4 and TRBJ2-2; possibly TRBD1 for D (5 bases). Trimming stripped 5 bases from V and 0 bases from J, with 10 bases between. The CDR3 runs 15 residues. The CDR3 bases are TGTGCCAGCAGTGTCCGACAGCCGAACACCGGGGAGCTGTTTTTT. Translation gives CASSVRQPNTGELFF.

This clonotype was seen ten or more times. The CDR3: CASSQDSLGGSYNEQFF. CDR3 coding DNA: TGCGCCAGCAGCCAAGATTCACTCGGGGGATCCTACAATGAGCAGTTCTTC. The chain is built from TRBV4-3 and TRBJ2-1; maybe TRBD2 (6 bases). Germline V gene lookup returns CDR1 LGHNA and CDR2 YSLEER. V lost 0 bases to trimming and J lost 1 base, with 13 bases between them. This CDR3 is built from 17 residues.

CDR3 nucleotide sequence: TGCGCCAGCAGCCGAGAGTTAGCGTTAAAGACCCAGTACTTC. It translates to CASSRELALKTQYF. The V call is TRBV4-1, the J call TRBJ2-5; tentatively, D is TRBD2 (5 bases). The germline gives CDR1 MGHRA, CDR2 YSYEKL. Trimming left V 4 bases short and J 6 bases short, with 15 bases between. The CDR3 length is 14 residues.

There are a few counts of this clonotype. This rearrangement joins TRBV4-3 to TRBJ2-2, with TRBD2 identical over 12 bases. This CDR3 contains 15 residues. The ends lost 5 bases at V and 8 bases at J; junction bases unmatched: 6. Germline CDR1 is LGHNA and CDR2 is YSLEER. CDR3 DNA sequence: TGCGCCAGCAGCTTCGGGACTAGCGGGTCGGGGGAGCTGTTTTTT. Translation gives CASSFGTSGSGELFF.

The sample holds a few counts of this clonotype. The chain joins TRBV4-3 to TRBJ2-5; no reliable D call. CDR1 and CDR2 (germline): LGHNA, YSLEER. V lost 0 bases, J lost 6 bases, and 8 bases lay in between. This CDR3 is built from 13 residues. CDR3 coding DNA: TGCGCCAGCAGCCAAGATCTCGCCAAGACCCAGTACTTC. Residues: CASSQDLAKTQYF.

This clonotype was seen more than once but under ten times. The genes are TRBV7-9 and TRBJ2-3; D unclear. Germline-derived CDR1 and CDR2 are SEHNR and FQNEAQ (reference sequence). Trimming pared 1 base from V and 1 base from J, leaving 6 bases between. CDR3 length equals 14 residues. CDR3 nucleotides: TGTGCCAGCAGCTTAGAAAGGGGCACAGATACGCAGTATTTT. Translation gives CASSLERGTDTQYF.

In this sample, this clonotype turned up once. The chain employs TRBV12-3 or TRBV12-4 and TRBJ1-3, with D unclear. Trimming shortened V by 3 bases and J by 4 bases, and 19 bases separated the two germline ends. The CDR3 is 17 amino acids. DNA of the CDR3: TGTGCCAGCAGTTTGGTCGTGGTGGACCTGATGGGAAACACCATATATTTT. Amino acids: CASSLVVVDLMGNTIYF.

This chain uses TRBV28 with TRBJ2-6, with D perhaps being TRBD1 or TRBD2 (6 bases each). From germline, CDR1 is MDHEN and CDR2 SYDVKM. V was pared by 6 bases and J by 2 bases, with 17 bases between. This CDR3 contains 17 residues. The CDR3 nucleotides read TGTGCCAGCAGACGGGGGCCACCCTTAACTGGGGCCAACGTCCTGACTTTC. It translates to CASRRGPPLTGANVLTF.

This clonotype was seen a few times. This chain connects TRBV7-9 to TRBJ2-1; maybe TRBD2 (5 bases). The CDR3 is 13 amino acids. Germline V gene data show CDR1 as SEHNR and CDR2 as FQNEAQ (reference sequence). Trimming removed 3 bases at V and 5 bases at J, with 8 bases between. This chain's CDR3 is CASSLIGNNEQFF. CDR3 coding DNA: TGTGCCAGCAGCTTGATCGGGAACAATGAGCAGTTCTTC.

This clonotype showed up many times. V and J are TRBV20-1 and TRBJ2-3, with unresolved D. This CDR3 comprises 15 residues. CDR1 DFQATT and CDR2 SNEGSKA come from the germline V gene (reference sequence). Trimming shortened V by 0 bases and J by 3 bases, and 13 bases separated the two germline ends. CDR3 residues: CSARDSTRGTDTQYF. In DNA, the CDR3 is TGCAGTGCTAGAGATAGTACAAGAGGAACAGATACGCAGTATTTT.

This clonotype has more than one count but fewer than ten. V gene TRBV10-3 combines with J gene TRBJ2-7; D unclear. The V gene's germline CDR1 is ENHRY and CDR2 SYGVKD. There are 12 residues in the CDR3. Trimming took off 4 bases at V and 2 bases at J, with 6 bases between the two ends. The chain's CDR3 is CAISARTYEQYF. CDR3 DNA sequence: TGTGCCATCAGTGCTCGCACCTACGAGCAGTACTTC.

The CDR3: CAWAVTLFGNEQFF. The CDR3, as DNA: TGTGCCTGGGCAGTGACTCTCTTTGGCAATGAGCAGTTCTTC. This chain links TRBV30 with TRBJ2-1; D is ambiguous. Germline CDR1 and CDR2: GTSNPN and SVGIG (reference sequence). V lost 5 bases to trimming and J lost 6 bases, with 17 bases between them. This CDR3 has 14 residues.

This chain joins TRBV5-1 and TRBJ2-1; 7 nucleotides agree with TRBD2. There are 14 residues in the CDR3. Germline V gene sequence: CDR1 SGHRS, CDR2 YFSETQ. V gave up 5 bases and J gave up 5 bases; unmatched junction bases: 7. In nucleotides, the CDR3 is TGCGCCAGCAGTGGAGCGGGACTTAACAATGAGCAGTTCTTC. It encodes CASSGAGLNNEQFF.

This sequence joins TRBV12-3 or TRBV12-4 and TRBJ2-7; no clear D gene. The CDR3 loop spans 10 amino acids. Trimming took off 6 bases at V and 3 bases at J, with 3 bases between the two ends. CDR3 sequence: CASRNYEQYF. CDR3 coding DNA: TGTGCCAGCAGGAACTACGAGCAGTACTTC.

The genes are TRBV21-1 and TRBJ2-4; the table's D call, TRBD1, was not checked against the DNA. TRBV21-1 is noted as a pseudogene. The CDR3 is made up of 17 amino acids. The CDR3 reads CASSKTRDRGAKNIQYF. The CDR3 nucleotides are TGTGCCAGCAGCAAAACCCGGGACAGGGGAGCCAAAAACATTCAGTACTTC.

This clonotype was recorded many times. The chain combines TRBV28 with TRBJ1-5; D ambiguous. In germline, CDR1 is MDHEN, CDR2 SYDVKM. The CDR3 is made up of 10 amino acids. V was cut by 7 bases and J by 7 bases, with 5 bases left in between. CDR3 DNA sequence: TGTGCCAGCAATAAGCAGCCCCAGCATTTT. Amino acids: CASNKQPQHF.